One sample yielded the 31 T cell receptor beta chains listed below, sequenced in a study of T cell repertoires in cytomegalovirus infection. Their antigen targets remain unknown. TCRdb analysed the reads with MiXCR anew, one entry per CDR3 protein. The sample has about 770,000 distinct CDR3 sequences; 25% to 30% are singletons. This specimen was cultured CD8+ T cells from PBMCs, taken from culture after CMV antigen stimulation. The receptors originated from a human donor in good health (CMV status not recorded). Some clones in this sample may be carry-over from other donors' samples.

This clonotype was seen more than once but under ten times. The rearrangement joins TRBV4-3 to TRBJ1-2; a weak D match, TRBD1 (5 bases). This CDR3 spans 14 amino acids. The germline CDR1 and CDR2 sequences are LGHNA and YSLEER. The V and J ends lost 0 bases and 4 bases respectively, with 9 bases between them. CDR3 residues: CASSQDRGGYGYTF. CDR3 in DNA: TGCGCCAGCAGCCAAGATCGGGGGGGCTATGGCTACACCTTC.

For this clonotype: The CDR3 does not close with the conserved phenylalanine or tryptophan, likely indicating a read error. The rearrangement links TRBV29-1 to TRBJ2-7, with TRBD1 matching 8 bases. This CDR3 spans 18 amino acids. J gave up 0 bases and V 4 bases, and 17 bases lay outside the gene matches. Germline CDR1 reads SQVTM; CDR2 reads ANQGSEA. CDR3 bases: TGCAGCGTTGTCTCCTGGGCAGGGGGCCCAACAGGCTCCTACGAGCAGTACGCC. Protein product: CSVVSWAGGPTGSYEQYA.

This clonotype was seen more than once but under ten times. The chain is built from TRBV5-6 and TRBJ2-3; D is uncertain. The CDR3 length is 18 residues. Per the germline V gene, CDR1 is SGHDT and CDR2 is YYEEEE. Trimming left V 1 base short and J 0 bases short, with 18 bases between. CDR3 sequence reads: CASSLWKTKDPSTDTQYF. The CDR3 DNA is TGTGCCAGCAGCTTGTGGAAAACGAAGGACCCTAGCACAGATACGCAGTATTTT.

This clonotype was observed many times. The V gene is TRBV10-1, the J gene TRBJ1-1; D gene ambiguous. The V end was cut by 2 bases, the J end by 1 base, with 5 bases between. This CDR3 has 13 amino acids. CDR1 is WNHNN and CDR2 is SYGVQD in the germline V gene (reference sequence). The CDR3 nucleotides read TGCGCCAGCAGTGAGAAGGGGAACACTGAAGCTTTCTTT. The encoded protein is CASSEKGNTEAFF.

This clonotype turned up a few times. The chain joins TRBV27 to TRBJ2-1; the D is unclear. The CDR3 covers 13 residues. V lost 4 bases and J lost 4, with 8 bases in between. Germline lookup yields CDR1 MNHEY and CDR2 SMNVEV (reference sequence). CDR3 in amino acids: CASSSGEYNEQFF. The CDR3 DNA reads TGTGCCAGCAGTTCAGGCGAGTACAATGAGCAGTTCTTC.

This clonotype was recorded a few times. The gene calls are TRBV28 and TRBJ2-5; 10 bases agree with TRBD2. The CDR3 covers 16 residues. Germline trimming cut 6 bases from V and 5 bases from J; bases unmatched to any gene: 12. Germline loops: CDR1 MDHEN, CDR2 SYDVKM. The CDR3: CASSPELAGGLETQYF. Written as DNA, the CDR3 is TGTGCCAGCAGCCCTGAGTTAGCGGGGGGCCTGGAGACCCAGTACTTC.

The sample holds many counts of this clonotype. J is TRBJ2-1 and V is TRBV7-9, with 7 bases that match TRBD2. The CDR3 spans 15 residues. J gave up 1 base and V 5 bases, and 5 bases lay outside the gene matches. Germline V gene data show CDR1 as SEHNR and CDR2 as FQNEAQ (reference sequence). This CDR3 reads CASSLPGLSYNEQFF. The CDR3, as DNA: TGTGCCAGCAGCCTTCCGGGACTATCCTACAATGAGCAGTTCTTC. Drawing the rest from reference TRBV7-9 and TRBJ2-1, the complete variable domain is DTGVSQNPRHKITKRGQNVTFRCDPISEHNRLYWYRQTLGQGPEFLTYFQNEAQLEKSRLLSDRFSAERPKGSFSTLEIQRTEQGDSAMYLCASSLPGLSYNEQFFGPGTRLTVL.

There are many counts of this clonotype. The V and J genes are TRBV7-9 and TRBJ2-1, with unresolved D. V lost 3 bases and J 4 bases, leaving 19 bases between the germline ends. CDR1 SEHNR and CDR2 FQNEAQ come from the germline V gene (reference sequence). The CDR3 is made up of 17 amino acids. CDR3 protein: CASSFQPLTSPYNEQFF. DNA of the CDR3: TGTGCCAGCAGCTTTCAACCACTGACTTCCCCTTACAATGAGCAGTTCTTC.

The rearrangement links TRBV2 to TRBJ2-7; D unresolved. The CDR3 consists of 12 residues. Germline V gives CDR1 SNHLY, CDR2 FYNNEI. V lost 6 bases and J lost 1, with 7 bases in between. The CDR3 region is CASRTGSYEQYV. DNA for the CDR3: TGTGCCAGCAGAACTGGTTCCTACGAGCAGTACGTC.

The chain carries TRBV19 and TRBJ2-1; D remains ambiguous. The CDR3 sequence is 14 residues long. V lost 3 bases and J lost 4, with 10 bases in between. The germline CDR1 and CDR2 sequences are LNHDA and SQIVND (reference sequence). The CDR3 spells CASSISLGYNEQFF. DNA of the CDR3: TGTGCCAGTAGTATCAGCCTTGGGTACAATGAGCAGTTCTTC.

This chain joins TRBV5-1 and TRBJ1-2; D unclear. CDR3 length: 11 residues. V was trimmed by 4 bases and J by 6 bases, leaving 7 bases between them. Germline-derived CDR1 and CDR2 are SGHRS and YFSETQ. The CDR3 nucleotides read TGCGCCAGCAGCCGAGGTCATGGCTACACCTTC. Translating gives CASSRGHGYTF.

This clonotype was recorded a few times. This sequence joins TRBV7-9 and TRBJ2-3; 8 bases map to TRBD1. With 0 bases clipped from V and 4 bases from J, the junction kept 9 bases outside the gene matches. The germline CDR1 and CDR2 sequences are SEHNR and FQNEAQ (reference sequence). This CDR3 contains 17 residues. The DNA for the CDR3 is TGTGCCAGCAGCTTAGCGCGGATAGGACAGGGAGCAGATACGCAGTATTTT. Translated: CASSLARIGQGADTQYF. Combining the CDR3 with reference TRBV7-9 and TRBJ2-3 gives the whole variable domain DTGVSQNPRHKITKRGQNVTFRCDPISEHNRLYWYRQTLGQGPEFLTYFQNEAQLEKSRLLSDRFSAERPKGSFSTLEIQRTEQGDSAMYLCASSLARIGQGADTQYFGPGTRLTVL.

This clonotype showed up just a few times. CDR3 coding DNA: TGTGCCAGCAGTTACTCCGTACAGGGGCCCCGGGCAGATACGCAGTATTTT. Its protein is CASSYSVQGPRADTQYF. The rearrangement links TRBV6-5 to TRBJ2-3; 7 bases are a match to TRBD1. V was clipped by 0 bases and J by 4 bases; unmatched bases: 10. Germline V lookup: CDR1 MNHEY, CDR2 SVGAGI. This CDR3 is 17 amino acids long.

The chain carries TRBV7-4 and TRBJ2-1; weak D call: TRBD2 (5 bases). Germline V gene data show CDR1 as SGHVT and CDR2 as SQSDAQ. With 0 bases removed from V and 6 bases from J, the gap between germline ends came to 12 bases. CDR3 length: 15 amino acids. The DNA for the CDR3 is TGTGCCAGCAGCTTAGCTCAGACTAAACCCAATGAGCAGTTCTTC. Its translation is CASSLAQTKPNEQFF.

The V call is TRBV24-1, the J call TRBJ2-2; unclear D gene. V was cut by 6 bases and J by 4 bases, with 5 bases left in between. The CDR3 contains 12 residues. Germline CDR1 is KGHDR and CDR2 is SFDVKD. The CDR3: CATSLATGELFF. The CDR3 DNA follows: TGTGCCACCAGTCTCGCCACCGGGGAGCTGTTTTTT.

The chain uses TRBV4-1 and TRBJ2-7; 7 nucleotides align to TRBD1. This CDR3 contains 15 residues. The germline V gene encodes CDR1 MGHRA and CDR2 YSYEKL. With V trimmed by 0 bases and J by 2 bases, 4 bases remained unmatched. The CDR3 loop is CASSQDPTGTYEQYV. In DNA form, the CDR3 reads TGCGCCAGCAGCCAAGACCCGACAGGGACCTACGAGCAGTACGTC.

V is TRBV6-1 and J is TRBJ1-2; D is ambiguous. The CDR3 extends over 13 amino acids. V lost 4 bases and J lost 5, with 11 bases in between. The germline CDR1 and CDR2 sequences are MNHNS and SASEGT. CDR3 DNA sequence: TGTGCCAGCAGTGCGAGGGATCGGTATGGCTACACCTTC. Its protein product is CASSARDRYGYTF.

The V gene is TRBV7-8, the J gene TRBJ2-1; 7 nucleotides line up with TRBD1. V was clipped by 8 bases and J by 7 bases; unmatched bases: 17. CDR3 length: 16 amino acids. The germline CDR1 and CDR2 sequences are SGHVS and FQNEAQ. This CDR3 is CASVTLETGSENEQFF. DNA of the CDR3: TGTGCCAGCGTCACTTTGGAGACAGGGTCGGAGAATGAGCAGTTCTTC.

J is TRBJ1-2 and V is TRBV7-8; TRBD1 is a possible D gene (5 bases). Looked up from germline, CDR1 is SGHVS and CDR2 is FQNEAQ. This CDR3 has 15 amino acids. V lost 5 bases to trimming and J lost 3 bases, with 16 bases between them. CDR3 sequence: CASSPEAGSYYGYTF. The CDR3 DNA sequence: TGTGCCAGCAGCCCCGAGGCAGGGTCATACTATGGCTACACCTTC.

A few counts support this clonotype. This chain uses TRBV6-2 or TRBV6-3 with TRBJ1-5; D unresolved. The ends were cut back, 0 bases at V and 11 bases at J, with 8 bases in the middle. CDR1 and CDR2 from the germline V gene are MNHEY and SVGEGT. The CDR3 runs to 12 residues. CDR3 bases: TGTGCCAGCAGTTACTCGGCGACGACCCAGCATTTT. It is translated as CASSYSATTQHF.

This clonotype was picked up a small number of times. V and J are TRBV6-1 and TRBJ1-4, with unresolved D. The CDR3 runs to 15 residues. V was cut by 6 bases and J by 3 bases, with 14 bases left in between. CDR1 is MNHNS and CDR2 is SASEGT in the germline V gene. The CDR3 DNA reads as TGTGCCAGCAGGCAACCTCAGTTGGCTAATGAAAAACTGTTTTTT. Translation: CASRQPQLANEKLFF.

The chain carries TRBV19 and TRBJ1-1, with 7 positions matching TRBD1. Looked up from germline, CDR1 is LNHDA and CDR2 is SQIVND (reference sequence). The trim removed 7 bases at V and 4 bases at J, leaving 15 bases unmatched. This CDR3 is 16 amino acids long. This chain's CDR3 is CASIPNRGRLGTEAFF. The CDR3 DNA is TGTGCCAGTATCCCCAACAGGGGCCGACTGGGCACTGAAGCTTTCTTT.

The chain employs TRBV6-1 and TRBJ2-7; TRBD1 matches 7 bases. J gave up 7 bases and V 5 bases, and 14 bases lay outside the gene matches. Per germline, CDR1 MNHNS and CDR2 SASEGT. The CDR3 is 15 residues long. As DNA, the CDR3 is TGTGCCAGCAGTAGGGGGCCCGTTGTGGGATGGGAGCAGTACGTC. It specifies CASSRGPVVGWEQYV.

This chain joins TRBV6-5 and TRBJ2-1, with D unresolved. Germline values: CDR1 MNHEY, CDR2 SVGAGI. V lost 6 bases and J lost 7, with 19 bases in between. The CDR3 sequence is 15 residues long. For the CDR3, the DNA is TGTGCCAGCAGCCCTGACACCTTAGGTTGGAATGAGCAGTTCTTC. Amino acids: CASSPDTLGWNEQFF.

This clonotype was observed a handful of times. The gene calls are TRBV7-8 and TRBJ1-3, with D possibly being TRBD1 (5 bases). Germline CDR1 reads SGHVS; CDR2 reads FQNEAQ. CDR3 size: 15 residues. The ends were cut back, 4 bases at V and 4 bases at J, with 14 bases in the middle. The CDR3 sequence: CASSSVGAGGNTIYF. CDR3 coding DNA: TGTGCCAGCAGCTCTGTTGGGGCGGGGGGAAACACCATATATTTT.

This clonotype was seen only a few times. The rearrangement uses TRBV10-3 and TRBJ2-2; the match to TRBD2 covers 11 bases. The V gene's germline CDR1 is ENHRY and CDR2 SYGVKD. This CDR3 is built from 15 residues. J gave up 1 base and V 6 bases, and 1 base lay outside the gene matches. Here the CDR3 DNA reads TGTGCCATCAGAGGGACTAGCGGGAACACCGGGGAGCTGTTTTTT. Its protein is CAIRGTSGNTGELFF.

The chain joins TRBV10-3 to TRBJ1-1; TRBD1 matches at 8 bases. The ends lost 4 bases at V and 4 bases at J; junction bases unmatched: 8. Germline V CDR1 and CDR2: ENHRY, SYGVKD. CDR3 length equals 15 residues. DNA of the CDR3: TGTGCCATCAGTGGACAGGGGAAGGAGGGCACTGAAGCTTTCTTT. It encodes CAISGQGKEGTEAFF.

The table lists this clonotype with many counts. The CDR3 nucleotides are TGTGCCAGCAGTTACTCGGAAATGAATGAAAAACTGTTTTTT. This codes for CASSYSEMNEKLFF. This chain uses TRBV6-2 or TRBV6-3 with TRBJ1-4; D gene unclear. Germline V gene sequence: CDR1 MNHEY, CDR2 SVGEGT. The CDR3 is 14 amino acids. V gave up 0 bases and J gave up 5 bases, with 7 bases separating them.

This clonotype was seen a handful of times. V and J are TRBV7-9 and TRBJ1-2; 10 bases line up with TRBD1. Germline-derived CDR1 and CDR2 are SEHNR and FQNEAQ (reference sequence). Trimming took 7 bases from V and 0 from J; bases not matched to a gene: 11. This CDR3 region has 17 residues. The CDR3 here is CASTGPGQGITNYGYTF. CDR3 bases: TGTGCCAGCACCGGACCGGGACAGGGGATTACTAACTATGGCTACACCTTC.

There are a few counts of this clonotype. The CDR3 sequence is CASSHRAGALPYEQYV. The DNA for the CDR3 is TGCGCCAGCAGTCATCGAGCGGGGGCCCTCCCCTACGAGCAGTACGTC. The gene calls are TRBV23-1 and TRBJ2-7, with 8 bases matching TRBD2. TRBV23-1 is an open reading frame whose function is uncertain. The CDR3 is 16 residues long. The trim removed 3 bases at V and 2 bases at J, leaving 9 bases unmatched.

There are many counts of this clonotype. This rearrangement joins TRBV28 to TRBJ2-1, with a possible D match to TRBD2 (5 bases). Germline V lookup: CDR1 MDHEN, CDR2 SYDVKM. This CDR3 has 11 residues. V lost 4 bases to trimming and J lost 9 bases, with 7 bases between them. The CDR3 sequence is CASSSGIEQFF. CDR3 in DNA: TGTGCCAGCAGTTCCGGGATTGAGCAGTTCTTC.